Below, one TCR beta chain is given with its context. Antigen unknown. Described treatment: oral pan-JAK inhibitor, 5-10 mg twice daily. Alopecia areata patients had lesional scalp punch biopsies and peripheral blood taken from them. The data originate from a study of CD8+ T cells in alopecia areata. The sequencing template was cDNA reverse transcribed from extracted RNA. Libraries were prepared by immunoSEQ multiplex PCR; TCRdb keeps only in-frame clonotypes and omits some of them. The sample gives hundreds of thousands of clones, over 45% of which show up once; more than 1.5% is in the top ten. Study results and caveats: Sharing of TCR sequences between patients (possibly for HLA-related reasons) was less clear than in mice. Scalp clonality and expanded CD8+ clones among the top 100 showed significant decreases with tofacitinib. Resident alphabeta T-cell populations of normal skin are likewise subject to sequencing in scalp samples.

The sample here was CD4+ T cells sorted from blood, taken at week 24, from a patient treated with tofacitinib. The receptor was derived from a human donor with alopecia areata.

CDR3 nucleotides: TGTGCCAGCAGCTTGGCCGGGGGAGTCAATGAGCAGTTCTTC. It specifies CASSLAGGVNEQFF. This rearrangement joins TRBV5-6 to TRBJ2-1; D perhaps matches TRBD2 (6 bases). CDR3 length equals 14 residues. Germline assignment: CDR1 SGHDT and CDR2 YYEEEE. V gave up 0 bases and J gave up 6 bases, with 10 bases separating them. The complete variable domain, with remaining parts taken from reference TRBV5-6 and TRBJ2-1, reads DAGVTQSPTHLIKTRGQQVTLRCSPKSGHDTVSWYQQALGQGPQFIFQYYEEEERQRGNFPDRFSGHQFPNYSSELNVNALLLGDSALYLCASSLAGGVNEQFFGPGTRLTVL.